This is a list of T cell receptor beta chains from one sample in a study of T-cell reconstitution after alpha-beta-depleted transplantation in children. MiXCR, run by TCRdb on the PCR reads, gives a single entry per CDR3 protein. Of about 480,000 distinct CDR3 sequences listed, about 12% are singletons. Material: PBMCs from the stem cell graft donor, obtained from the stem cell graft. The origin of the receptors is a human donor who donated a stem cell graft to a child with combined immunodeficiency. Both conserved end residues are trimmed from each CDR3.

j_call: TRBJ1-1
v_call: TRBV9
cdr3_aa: ASSVGGQGINTEAF

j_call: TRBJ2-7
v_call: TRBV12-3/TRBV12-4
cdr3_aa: ASSLRGRGDEQY

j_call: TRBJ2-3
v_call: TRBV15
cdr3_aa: ATSRDAGSTDTQY

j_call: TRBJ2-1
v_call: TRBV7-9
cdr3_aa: ASTKVGGSSYNEQF

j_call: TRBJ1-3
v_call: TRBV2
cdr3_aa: ASSQPGRSGNTIY

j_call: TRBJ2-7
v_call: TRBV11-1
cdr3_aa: ASSFTTDYEQY

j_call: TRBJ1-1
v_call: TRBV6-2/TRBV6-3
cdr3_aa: ASSYYGRGTEAF

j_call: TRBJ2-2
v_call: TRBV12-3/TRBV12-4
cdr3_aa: ASSPARGRRPGELF

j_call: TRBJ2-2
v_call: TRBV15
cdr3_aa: ATSRDPSTNTGELF

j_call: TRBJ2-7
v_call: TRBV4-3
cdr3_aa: ASSQEKTGAWEQY

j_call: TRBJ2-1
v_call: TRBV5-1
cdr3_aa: ASSSWYPPGTSGSSNEQF